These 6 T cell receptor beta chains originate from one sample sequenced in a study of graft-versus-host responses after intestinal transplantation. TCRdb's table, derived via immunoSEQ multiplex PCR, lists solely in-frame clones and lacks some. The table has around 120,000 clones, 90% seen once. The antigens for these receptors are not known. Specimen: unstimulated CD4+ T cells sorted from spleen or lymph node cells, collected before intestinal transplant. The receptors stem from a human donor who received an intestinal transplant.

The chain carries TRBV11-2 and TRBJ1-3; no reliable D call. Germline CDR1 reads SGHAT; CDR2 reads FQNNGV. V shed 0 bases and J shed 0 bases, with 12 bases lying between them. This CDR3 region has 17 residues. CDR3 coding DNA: TGTGCCAGCAGCTTAGAATCTGGCAGGCTCTCTGGAAACACCATATATTTT. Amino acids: CASSLESGRLSGNTIYF. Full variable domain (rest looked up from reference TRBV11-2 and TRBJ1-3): EAGVAQSPRYKIIEKRQSVAFWCNPISGHATLYWYQQILGQGPKLLIQFQNNGVVDDSQLPKDRFSAERLKGVDSTLKIQPAKLEDSAVYLCASSLESGRLSGNTIYFGEGSWLTVV.

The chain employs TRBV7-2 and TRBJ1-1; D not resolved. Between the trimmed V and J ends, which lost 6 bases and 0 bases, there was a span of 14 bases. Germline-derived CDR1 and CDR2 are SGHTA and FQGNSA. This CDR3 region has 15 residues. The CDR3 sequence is CASSQVARMNTEAFF. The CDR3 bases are TGTGCCAGCAGTCAAGTAGCTCGAATGAACACTGAAGCTTTCTTT.

As DNA, the CDR3 is TGCGCCAGCAGCCCCGATGGGCCGGTGAACACTGAAGCTTTCTTT. Amino acids: CASSPDGPVNTEAFF. V is TRBV5-1 and J is TRBJ1-1, with no clear D. The CDR3 length is 15 residues. V lost 4 bases and J lost 0, with 13 bases in between. Germline V gives CDR1 SGHRS, CDR2 YFSETQ.

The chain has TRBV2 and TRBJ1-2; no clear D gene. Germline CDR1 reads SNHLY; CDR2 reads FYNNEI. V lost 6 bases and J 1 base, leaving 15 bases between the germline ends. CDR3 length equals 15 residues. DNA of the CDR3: TGTGCCAGCAGCGGGAGGGAGGGTCTTAACTATGGCTACACCTTC. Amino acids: CASSGREGLNYGYTF.

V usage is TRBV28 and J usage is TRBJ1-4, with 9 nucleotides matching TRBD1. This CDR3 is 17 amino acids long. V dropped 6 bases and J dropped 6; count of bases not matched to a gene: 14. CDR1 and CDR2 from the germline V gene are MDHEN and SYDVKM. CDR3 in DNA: TGTGCCAGCAGGCCGCGGACAGGGGCCGCCAGAGATGAAAAACTGTTTTTT. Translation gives CASRPRTGAARDEKLFF.

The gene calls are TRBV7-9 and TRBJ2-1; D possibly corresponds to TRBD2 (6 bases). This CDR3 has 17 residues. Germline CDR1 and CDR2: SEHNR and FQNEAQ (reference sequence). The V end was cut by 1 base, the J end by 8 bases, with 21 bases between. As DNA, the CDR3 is TGTGCCAGCAGCTTAGTCGGGCTCAGGGAGGCTGTGGATGAGCAGTTCTTC. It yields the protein CASSLVGLREAVDEQFF.